This TCR delta chain originates from a study of human gamma delta and Vdelta1 T cells (dated by TCRdb to the late 2010s). Notes on the research overall: Delta One T cells, Vd1+ gamma-delta T cells, were investigated in the study as cytotoxic effectors against acute myeloid leukemia.

The CDR3 measures 22 amino acids from cysteine to phenylalanine. Only the CDR3 portion is preserved as DNA: 66 bases, with reading frame beginning at the first base. The germline V gene encodes CDR1 TSWWSYY and CDR2 QGS. V drops 0 bases and J drops 0 bases, leaving 29 bases in between. What the authors observed across the whole study: Delta One T cells were reported to be polyclonal and to show broad cytotoxic targeting of acute myeloid leukemia.

This clone occurred a few times. Its antigen is unknown. No per-base quality is available; no much larger clone lies one base away. Receptors were amplified or captured by PCR. TCRdb shows the sequencer as Illumina MiSeq. Clone calls in TCRdb were regenerated from the public reads with CATT, after which identical DNA sequences shared one row. In all, the sample holds under 7,000 delta-chain clones, and approximately 39% of those were seen once. Roughly 8.9% of the sample is taken by the ten largest. Sequencing used Vdelta1 gamma-delta T cells from blood grown in culture (DOT cells). Taken with the paper, the label for cell subset or site translates to: Delta One T cells, in vitro expanded/differentiated Vd1+ gamma-delta T cells. The receptor was derived from a human donor in good health. Recombination linked TRDV1 to TRDJ1, and possibly TRDD2, on 6 matching bases. The CDR3 region reads CALGELDPTRPSRGPYTDKLIF. In nucleotide form, the sequence is TGTGCTCTTGGGGAACTAGACCCGACGAGGCCTTCCCGAGGACCGTACACCGATAAACTCATCTTT.